Sequencing of this T cell receptor beta chain was carried out in a study of T cells after yellow fever vaccination. TCRdb re-analysed the 5' RACE reads in MiXCR, keeping a single row per CDR3 protein. The data show roughly 330,000 distinct CDR3 sequences, with 3% to 4.5% seen just once and 24% held by the top ten. Germline CDR1 reads LGHNA; CDR2 reads YSLEER. V was cut by 4 bases and J by 0 bases, with 18 bases left in between. This CDR3 is built from 17 residues. Findings and limits, study-wide: A large majority of primary-vaccination clones showed up again after the booster (approximately 95% CD4, 88% CD8).

This clonotype appeared a few times. What it binds is unknown. The rearrangement uses TRBV4-3 and TRBJ1-1, with D tentatively TRBD1 (6 bases). This receptor was obtained from a man younger than 35 who received the YFV17D yellow fever vaccine. The sample here was PBMCs, taken 5 days after the yellow fever booster vaccination. The CDR3 sequence is CASSPARITGMNTEAFF. The CDR3 DNA reads TGCGCCAGCAGCCCTGCACGGATCACAGGGATGAACACTGAAGCTTTCTTT.